These T cell receptor beta chains were read from a single sample in a study of T cells in Graves' hyperthyroidism and ophthalmopathy. TCRdb re-called the multiplex PCR reads with MiXCR, one entry per CDR3 protein. The sample shows fewer than 850,000 distinct CDR3 sequences, roughly 17% of them seen only once. Sequenced sample: blood. The receptors come from a man over 45 with Graves' hyperthyroidism. Both conserved end residues are trimmed from each CDR3. Fields, in order: J gene, clone size, V gene, CDR3 length, CDR3 protein. Rows may omit the clone size; those that give it use once, few, many or a size class.

>TRBJ2-2|many|TRBV27|14
ASSLWTSGNTGELF
>TRBJ2-7|many|TRBV12-3/TRBV12-4|11
ASGELPSYEQY
>TRBJ1-5|many|TRBV10-3|13
AISERGQANQPQH
>TRBJ2-6|many|TRBV12-3/TRBV12-4|12
ASSATSGANVLT
>TRBJ1-4|many|TRBV7-2|14
ASSLLSGTGGEKLF
>TRBJ2-1|.|TRBV5-1|13
ASSAGTHSNNEQF
>TRBJ2-7|.|TRBV9|10
ASSGARGEQY
>TRBJ2-5|few|TRBV14|11
ASSRSGLETQY
>TRBJ2-7|many|TRBV7-2|13
ASSPHAPGSYEQY
>TRBJ1-4|.|TRBV5-1|13
ASSGTGTGLEKLL
>TRBJ1-2|.|TRBV4-1|13
ASSQQSQTNYGYT
>TRBJ2-4|.|TRBV11-2|14
ASSQAMTRVWNIQY
>TRBJ2-1|many|TRBV28|14
ASSLMGRVSYNEQF
>TRBJ2-7|many|TRBV30|13
AWRPGLAGDYEQY
>TRBJ2-7|.|TRBV29-1|12
SVEVDPISYEQY
>TRBJ2-7|many|TRBV19|13
ASSGETGVAYEQY
>TRBJ2-1|.|TRBV11-2|14
ASSLERVSSYNEQL